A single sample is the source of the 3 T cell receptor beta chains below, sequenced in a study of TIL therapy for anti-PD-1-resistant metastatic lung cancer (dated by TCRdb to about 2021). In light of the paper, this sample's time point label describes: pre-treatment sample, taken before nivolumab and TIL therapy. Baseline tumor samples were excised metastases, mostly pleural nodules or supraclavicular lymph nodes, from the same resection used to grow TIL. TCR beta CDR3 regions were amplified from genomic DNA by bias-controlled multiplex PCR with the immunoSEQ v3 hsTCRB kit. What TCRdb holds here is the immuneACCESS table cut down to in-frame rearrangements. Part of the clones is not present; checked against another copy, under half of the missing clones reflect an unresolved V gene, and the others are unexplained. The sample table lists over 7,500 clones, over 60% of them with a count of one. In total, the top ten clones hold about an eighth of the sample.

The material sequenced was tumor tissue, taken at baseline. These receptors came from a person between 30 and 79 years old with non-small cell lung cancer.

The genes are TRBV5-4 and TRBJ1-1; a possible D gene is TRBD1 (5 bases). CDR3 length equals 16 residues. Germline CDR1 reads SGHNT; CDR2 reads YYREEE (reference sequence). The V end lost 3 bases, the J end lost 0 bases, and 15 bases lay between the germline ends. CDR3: CASSSAQVRVNTEAFF. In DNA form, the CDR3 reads TGTGCCAGCAGCTCAGCACAGGTGAGGGTGAACACTGAAGCTTTCTTT.

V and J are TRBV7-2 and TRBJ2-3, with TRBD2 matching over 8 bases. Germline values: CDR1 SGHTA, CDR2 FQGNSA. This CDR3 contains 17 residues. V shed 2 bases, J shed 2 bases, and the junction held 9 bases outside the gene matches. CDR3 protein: CASSLFVRGAYTDTQYF. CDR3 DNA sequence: TGTGCCAGCAGCTTATTTGTGCGGGGGGCTTACACAGATACGCAGTATTTT. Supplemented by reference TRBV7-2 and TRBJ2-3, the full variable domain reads GAGVSQSPSNKVTEKGKDVELRCDPISGHTALYWYRQSLGQGLEFLIYFQGNSAPDKSGLPSDRFSAERTGGSVSTLTIQRTQQEDSAVYLCASSLFVRGAYTDTQYFGPGTRLTVL.

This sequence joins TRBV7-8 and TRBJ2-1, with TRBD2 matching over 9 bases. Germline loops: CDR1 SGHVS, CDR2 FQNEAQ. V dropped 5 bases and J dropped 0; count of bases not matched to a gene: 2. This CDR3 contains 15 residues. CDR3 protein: CASSPRGGSYNEQFF. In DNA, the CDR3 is TGTGCCAGCAGCCCGCGGGGGGGCTCCTACAATGAGCAGTTCTTC.